The clone carrying this T cell receptor beta chain was observed a few times. The CDR3 spans 15 residues. Germline loops: CDR1 SGHNT, CDR2 YENEEA. Trimming pared 4 bases from V and 2 bases from J, leaving 11 bases between. The sample originates from a study of blood T cell repertoires in COVID-19. Under the authors' procedure: Amplification from reference gene primers served as the basis for estimated nucleated cell counts. The protocol was immunoSEQ multiplex PCR, while the TCRdb copy is restricted to in-frame clones and leaves out a portion. V, J and clone size are those of that table, while D and trimming were read from the DNA. The data contain fewer than 200,000 clones, around four fifths of them singletons.

The source is a man aged 70-80 years with acute or convalescent COVID-19. The chain links TRBV11-3 to TRBJ2-2; perhaps TRBD1 as D (6 bases). Sequenced input: peripheral blood. The CDR3 DNA is TGTGCCAGCAGCTACGCCGGGACAAACACCGGGGAGCTGTTTTTT. This codes for CASSYAGTNTGELFF.